This T cell receptor (beta chain) is drawn from a study of T cells in Graves' hyperthyroidism and ophthalmopathy (dated by TCRdb to the late 2010s). With respect to the entire study: Peripheral blood was sampled at the time of initial diagnosis, prior to any treatment. TCR V-J signatures able to tell the groups apart were searched for in a discovery cohort of 90 to 100 patients, of whom around 42 had Graves' ophthalmopathy and around 57 had stable Graves' hyperthyroidism. Prospective prediction of ophthalmopathy was tested in an independent validation cohort of fewer than 20 hyperthyroidism patients and 15 to 17 patients who later progressed to ophthalmopathy. The approximately 100 discovery patients were divided at random into training and test sets in a 7:3 ratio. Thyroid tissue and blood T-cell repertoires from six Graves' hyperthyroidism patients were also compared in the study. Once sampling was done, hyperthyroidism patients were given methimazole at a starting dose of 30 mg daily, whereas ophthalmopathy patients were given high-dose intravenous methylprednisolone. The paper reports TCR Vbeta CDR3 sequencing of more than 120 peripheral blood samples: some 44 ophthalmopathy, approximately 74 hyperthyroidism and around 17 progressor patients.

For CDR1 and CDR2, the germline V gene lists KGHDR and SFDVKD. Here V drops 2 bases and J drops 0 bases, and the junction holds 8 bases not matched to any gene. From the cysteine through the phenylalanine, the CDR3 covers 18 amino acids. Of the read, only the CDR3 DNA is kept; its 54 bases are in frame from base 1. Of note for this clonotype: Its antigen target is currently unknown. Given a much more abundant clone one base away, this may be a read error.

Overall results and qualifications from the work: In validation, the model predicted progression to ophthalmopathy a median of roughly six months before onset, with approximately 71% sensitivity and just under 75% specificity. A model built on a 13 V-J signature distinguished ophthalmopathy from stable hyperthyroidism, reaching about 89% sensitivity and approximately 81% specificity in cross-validation and 80%/75% in testing. Most expanded thyroid clonotypes (frequency above 0.001) were also detected in blood, a finding suggesting that blood repertoires may reflect thyroid immune responses. No statistical method was used to set the sample size in advance, and investigators knew the group allocation.

The TCR beta CDR3 regions were amplified from RNA transcripts. The TCR CDR3 was subjected to a first round of RT-PCR using the HTBI primer set and the Qiagen OneStep RT-PCR kit. Libraries were constructed in a second round of multiplex PCR, after which size selection and purification were performed. Paired-end sequencing of the libraries was performed with 100 bp reads on an Illumina HiSeq2000. The original pipeline was this. Raw data were processed with SOAPnuke, discarding reads with adapters, uncalled bases, mean Phred below 15, or no exact constant-primer or identifier match. High-quality paired reads were merged with COPE v1.2.5, and unique nucleotide sequences were defined as clonotypes. MiTCR v1.1 was used to align the clonotypes against IMGT TRBV, TRBD and TRBJ reference segments. Analysis was restricted to V-J combinations with a frequency above 0.0001, which covered over 98% of repertoires. A TCS score was defined as the ratio between F50 (clonal expansion) and ExV (chaos), using BLOSUM62-based TCRdist between CDR3 peptides within each V-J. Welch's t-statistics and random forest reduced fewer than 600 V-J features to 10 to 15, which were used in a naive Bayes classifier (R e1071). The public reads were run again by TCRdb, first through fastp at Q25 and then through MiXCR, and only productive beta chains were kept. CDR3 protein duplicates are merged, each entry listing the most common genes and DNA. The V and J calls come from TCRdb's annotation, not from the publication. This sample lists 550,000 to 600,000 distinct CDR3 sequences; around 17% were detected once. The top ten hold 18% of the sample.

Stable Graves' hyperthyroidism was defined as no progression to ophthalmopathy during 18 months of follow-up. Hyperthyroidism patients were aged 18 to 65 years and newly diagnosed, with disease duration of less than 2 months. Patients with uncontrolled infections, other autoimmune diseases, pregnancy or lactation were excluded. Clinical symptoms, serum thyroxine and TRAb, thyroid ultrasound, and orbital computed tomography formed the basis for the diagnoses. PBMCs were isolated from roughly 10 ml of fresh peripheral blood by Ficoll-Paque density gradient centrifugation. Total RNA was extracted with Trizol reagent, and quality was checked on an Agilent 2100 Bioanalyzer.

The clonotype comes from a woman under 30 with Graves' hyperthyroidism. Sample: blood. The chain is encoded by TRBV24-1 joined to TRBJ2-3; the junction holds 9 bases that match TRBD2. For the CDR3, the sequence is CATSDSGYAGGSTDTQYF. The nucleotide sequence is TGTGCCACCAGTGATTCGGGCTACGCGGGAGGGAGCACAGATACGCAGTATTTT.